This TCR beta chain was recovered during a study of T cell repertoires in cytomegalovirus infection (dated by TCRdb to between 2019 and 2020). Notes on the research overall: Alongside well-studied HLA-B-restricted epitopes, the peptide stimulations were aimed at recently identified HLA-C-restricted CMV epitopes, whose presentation resists viral immunomodulation. Donor HLA type was relevant to the analysis, because carriage of CMV infection together with the matching HLA type was indicated by public TCR beta signatures. The investigation overall reported the following: The ex vivo response was dominated by HLA-C-restricted CMV-specific TCR beta clonotypes, which also provided the single most frequent clonotype in two of eight donors. In both this cohort and an independent approximately 400-donor cohort, the cumulative frequency of public TCR beta family members distinguished carriers of CMV infection plus the relevant HLA type.

The treatment or condition label here, explained by the study, means: in vitro stimulation with specific CMV peptide epitopes to enrich CMV-specific T cells. A word on this clonotype: What this receptor recognizes is not known. No much larger clonotype is one base removed from it; base qualities were not supplied.

TCRdb records Illumina HiSeq 1500 as the sequencer. TCRdb took the public reads, trimmed them with fastp at Q25, ran MiXCR for clone calling and kept in-frame beta chains. Rows merge per CDR3 protein into single entries with the most common DNA and genes. For this sample the table gives about 330,000 distinct CDR3 sequences, of which about 32% were detected only once. The top ten clonotypes cover approximately 13% of the sample. From V the trimming removes 3 bases and from J it removes 3 bases, while the gene matches leave 12 bases of the junction unaccounted for. The CDR3 runs 18 residues from the cysteine to the phenylalanine. The CDR3 DNA has 54 bases and is translated from base 1. The germline V gene yields SGHTA for CDR1 and FQGNSA for CDR2.

This sequence uses TRBV7-2 and TRBJ2-7; 12 central nucleotides agree with TRBD2. This TCR came from a human donor in good health (CMV status not recorded). Some clones in this sample may be carry-over from other donors' samples. The source material was cultured PBMCs, sampled from culture after CMV antigen stimulation. The DNA reads TGTGCCAGCAGCTTGGTACGGCCTAGCGGGAGGGTAGTCTACGAGCAGTACTTC. Its translation reads: CASSLVRPSGRVVYEQYF.